The TCR beta chain described here comes from a study of cytotoxic CD8 clonotypes in ibrutinib-treated CLL listed by TCRdb under 2021. Notes on the research overall: The cohort included some 14 treatment-naive and 11 relapsed/refractory patients; about 18 were IGHV unmutated. Responses were partial in approximately 24 patients and complete in 2; after median approximately 69 months follow-up, some 15 stayed in remission and approximately twelve progressed. Samples at response were collected after a median of 12 months of treatment, with a range of about 6 to 40 months. An average of roughly 250,000 productive templates and 94,082 productive rearrangements was obtained per sample. Longitudinal samples were available for about 30% of the roughly 86 trial participants. Cryopreserved peripheral blood mononuclear cells were obtained prior to treatment, at the time of response, and at either disease progression or sustained remission. Every remission and progressive disease sample was obtained while ibrutinib was still being received by the patients.

In regard to this clone: Its antigen is unknown. No clone much larger than this one lies a single base away; base qualities are absent.

The germline V gene provides CDR1 SGHRS and CDR2 YFSETQ. Including cysteine and phenylalanine, the CDR3 has 14 amino acids. Only the CDR3 region is kept as DNA, spanning 42 bases read in frame from base 1. V loses 5 bases, J loses 0 bases, and the germline ends lie 12 bases apart. Each clonotype received, on average, around 10x coverage in deep resolution sequencing performed on a MiSeq, where the target depth lay between 1 in 1 million and 1 in 200,000 T cells. The immunoSEQ hsTCRB Kit was used to generate TCR beta libraries. The paper's data handling went like this. The data were analyzed with ImmunoSEQ Analyzer and ImmunoSEQ Data Assistant, and V, D and J gene assignments followed IMGT definitions. Clonality was computed as one minus normalized Shannon entropy of productive rearrangement frequencies, ranging from 0 to 1. Only overrepresented clonotypes making up at least 0.05% of each patient's repertoire were included in the public clonotype analysis. Repertoires from approximately 12 age-matched healthy donors in immuneACCESS were used as clonality controls. TCRdb holds this immuneACCESS table with in-frame rearrangements only. Some clones are missing; in checked studies, unresolved V genes explain under half, and the rest has no known cause. V and J calls plus clone size are reproduced from that table; the DNA served to infer D and trimming. This sample comprises nearly 100,000 clones, around four fifths of them detected only once. Clones ranked in the top ten supply around 30% of the sample.

Here is what the overall study found, with its caveats: Clonality rose at ibrutinib response, remained stable during sustained remission, and dropped back toward baseline at progression. Baseline clonality was found to be higher than that of age-matched healthy donors and was strongly correlated with circulating CD8+ T-cell counts. Public clonotypes were rare and either shrank or stayed stable during treatment, and the rise in clonality at ibrutinib response reflected expansion of private clonotypes. Sampling times were not matched between sustained-remission and progressing patients, and lymph node repertoires were not studied.

The time point label here, explained by the study, means: 12 months on ibrutinib. For TCR beta library preparation, about 2 micrograms of genomic DNA were isolated from cryopreserved PBMCs. High-throughput TCR beta sequencing was performed on longitudinal blood samples from CLL patients receiving ibrutinib monotherapy. Patients were enrolled in a phase 2 open-label single-center ibrutinib monotherapy trial. The specimen comprised PBMCs, sampled after 12 months of ibrutinib treatment. The V and J genes are TRBV5-1 and TRBJ2-7; the best D guess is TRBD2, with 6 bases matching. This receptor was obtained from a human donor with chronic lymphocytic leukemia. The CDR3 reads as follows: CASREGLLSYEQYF. In nucleotides, the sequence is TGCGCCAGCAGAGAGGGACTTCTCTCCTACGAGCAGTACTTC. The variable domain in full, with residues beyond the CDR3 obtained from the reference TRBV5-1 and TRBJ2-7 genes, is KAGVTQTPRYLIKTRGQQVTLSCSPISGHRSVSWYQQTPGQGLQFLFEYFSETQRNKGNFPGRFSGRQFSNSRSEMNVSTLELGDSALYLCASREGLLSYEQYFGPGTRLTVT.